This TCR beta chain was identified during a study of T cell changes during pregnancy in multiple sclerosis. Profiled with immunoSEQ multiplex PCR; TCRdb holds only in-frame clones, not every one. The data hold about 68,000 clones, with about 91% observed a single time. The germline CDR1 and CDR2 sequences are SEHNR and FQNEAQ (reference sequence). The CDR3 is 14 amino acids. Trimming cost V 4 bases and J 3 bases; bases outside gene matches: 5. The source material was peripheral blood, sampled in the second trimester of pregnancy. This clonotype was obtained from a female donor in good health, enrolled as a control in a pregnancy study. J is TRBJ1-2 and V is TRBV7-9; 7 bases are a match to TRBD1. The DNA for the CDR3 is TGTGCCAGCAGCTACCCCGGGACAGACTATGGCTACACCTTC. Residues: CASSYPGTDYGYTF. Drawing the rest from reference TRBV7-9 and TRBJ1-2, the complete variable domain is DTGVSQNPRHKITKRGQNVTFRCDPISEHNRLYWYRQTLGQGPEFLTYFQNEAQLEKSRLLSDRFSAERPKGSFSTLEIQRTEQGDSAMYLCASSYPGTDYGYTFGSGTRLTVV.